Below, 28 T cell receptor beta chains from the same sample are listed, as sequenced in a study of blood T cell repertoires in COVID-19. The repertoire was sequenced with immunoSEQ multiplex PCR; TCRdb's copy has only in-frame clones and lacks some. There are roughly 41,000 clones in the sample; about 89% occur only once, and about 15% lies in the top ten. Sequenced material: peripheral blood. These receptors were taken from a human donor in a cohort sampled during active COVID-19.

This chain uses TRBV5-1 with TRBJ1-1; tentative D call: TRBD1 (6 bases). Trimming stripped 3 bases from V and 2 bases from J, with 17 bases between. This CDR3 comprises 16 residues. The germline V gene has CDR1 SGHRS and CDR2 YFSETQ. The CDR3 loop is CASSSGLQGGNTEAFF. For the CDR3, the DNA is TGCGCCAGCAGCTCCGGCCTCCAAGGGGGTAACACTGAAGCTTTCTTT.

This clone was seen just once. The chain is built from TRBV4-1 and TRBJ1-1; 7 bases fit TRBD1. The CDR3 covers 13 residues. Germline V gene data show CDR1 as MGHRA and CDR2 as YSYEKL. After removal of 0 bases from V and 7 bases from J, the junction contained 2 bases not matched to a gene. The DNA of the CDR3 is TGCGCCAGCAGCCAAGAAGGGGGCAGTGAAGCTTTCTTT. Translated: CASSQEGGSEAFF.

In DNA form, the CDR3 reads TGCAGCGTTGTCATGGCAGGGGTTGGCTACACCTTC. Amino acid sequence: CSVVMAGVGYTF. The chain employs TRBV29-1 and TRBJ1-2; a weak D match, TRBD1 (6 bases). Germline V CDR1 and CDR2: SQVTM, ANQGSEA. The CDR3 totals 12 residues. The V gene lost 4 bases and the J gene lost 7 bases, with 13 bases spanning the gap.

This chain joins TRBV6-1 and TRBJ2-1; 7 nucleotides align to TRBD2. The CDR3 is made up of 15 amino acids. V lost 1 base and J lost 6; bases outside the gene matches: 6. Germline CDR1 is MNHNS and CDR2 is SASEGT. CDR3 in DNA: TGTGCCAGCAGTGAAGATGGCGGGAGTTCCAATGAGCAGTTCTTC. Protein sequence: CASSEDGGSSNEQFF.

The V and J genes are TRBV6-6 and TRBJ2-5, with D possibly being TRBD2 (6 bases). V lost 0 bases, J lost 5 bases, and 7 bases lay in between. Germline V lookup: CDR1 MNHNY, CDR2 SVGAGI (reference sequence). The CDR3 is 13 residues long. CDR3 nucleotide sequence: TGTGCCAGCAGTTACTCGGAGGGTGAGACCCAGTACTTC. Its translation is CASSYSEGETQYF.

The chain couples TRBV3-1 (or the pseudogene TRBV3-2) to TRBJ2-5; 12 bases fit TRBD2. Looked up from germline, CDR1 is LGHDT and CDR2 is YNNKEL (reference sequence). The CDR3 loop spans 16 amino acids. J was trimmed by 4 bases and V by 7 bases; bases with no gene match: 10. This CDR3 is CASMWLAGGQGETQYF. The CDR3 nucleotides read TGTGCCAGCATGTGGCTAGCGGGGGGGCAAGGAGAGACCCAGTACTTC.

The V and J genes are TRBV2 and TRBJ1-1, with TRBD1 matching over 7 bases. CDR1 SNHLY and CDR2 FYNNEI come from the germline V gene. The CDR3 length is 16 residues. V dropped 6 bases and J dropped 3; count of bases not matched to a gene: 13. The CDR3 coding sequence is TGTGCCAGCAGGCGCCGGGCAGGGGGTTATGACACTGAAGCTTTCTTT. It is translated as CASRRRAGGYDTEAFF.

V usage is TRBV6-2 or TRBV6-3 and J usage is TRBJ1-2; D call uncertain. The CDR3 consists of 15 residues. Germline CDR1 MNHEY, CDR2 SVGEGT. Trimming left V 2 bases short and J 0 bases short, with 10 bases between. The CDR3 DNA reads TGTGCCAGCAGTTACGAGGGCCAGGCTAACTATGGCTACACCTTC. Its protein product is CASSYEGQANYGYTF.

V gene TRBV6-2 or TRBV6-3 combines with J gene TRBJ1-3, with no clear D. The V end lost 6 bases, the J end lost 0 bases, and 6 bases lay between the germline ends. This CDR3 is built from 13 residues. From germline, CDR1 is MNHEY and CDR2 SVGEGT. CDR3 sequence reads: CASSFSSGNTIYF. In DNA, the CDR3 is TGTGCCAGCAGCTTCAGCTCTGGAAACACCATATATTTT.

The chain carries TRBV6-5 and TRBJ2-1, with 8 bases that match TRBD2. The CDR3 totals 15 residues. Germline CDR1 MNHEY, CDR2 SVGAGI. Losses at the gene ends were 7 bases for V and 7 bases for J; bases not matched to a gene: 12. Here the CDR3 reads CASTVLAASRNEQFF. The DNA of the CDR3 is TGTGCCAGCACCGTACTAGCGGCCTCCAGGAATGAGCAGTTCTTC.

The chain combines TRBV20-1 with TRBJ1-1; 10 nucleotides match TRBD1. Trimming took 3 bases from V and 7 from J; bases not matched to a gene: 8. The CDR3 extends over 14 amino acids. Germline CDR1 is DFQATT and CDR2 is SNEGSKA (reference sequence). The CDR3 spells CSASRRQGAIEAFF. For the CDR3, the DNA is TGCAGTGCTAGTCGACGACAGGGGGCAATTGAAGCTTTCTTT.

The chain has TRBV6-5 and TRBJ2-6; D ambiguous. V was clipped by 6 bases and J by 0 bases, with 6 bases between them. The length of the CDR3 is 14 residues. CDR1 is MNHEY and CDR2 is SVGAGI in the germline V gene. CDR3 region: CASSRPSGANVLTF. DNA of the CDR3: TGTGCCAGCAGCAGGCCCTCTGGGGCCAACGTCCTGACTTTC.

This clone was counted a few times. CDR3 sequence reads: CASSLTRGQGSEAFF. The CDR3 DNA sequence: TGTGCCAGCAGCTTAACTCGGGGACAGGGGTCTGAAGCTTTCTTT. The genes are TRBV7-3 and TRBJ1-1, with 10 positions matching TRBD1. Germline V lookup: CDR1 SGHTA, CDR2 FQGTGA. The CDR3 length is 15 residues. Germline trimming cut 0 bases from V and 6 bases from J; bases unmatched to any gene: 4. Full variable domain (outside the CDR3, taken from reference TRBV7-3 and TRBJ1-1): GAGVSQTPSNKVTEKGKYVELRCDPISGHTALYWYRQSLGQGPEFLIYFQGTGAADDSGLPNDRFFAVRPEGSVSTLKIQRTERGDSAVYLCASSLTRGQGSEAFFGQGTRLTVV.

This chain joins TRBV3-1 (or the pseudogene TRBV3-2) and TRBJ2-3; TRBD2 is a possible D gene (5 bases). The CDR3 is 16 residues long. V dropped 4 bases and J dropped 1 base, with 15 bases sitting between them. Germline V gene lookup returns CDR1 LGHDT and CDR2 YNNKEL (reference sequence). The CDR3 region is CASSPTRGGGTDTQYF. Here the CDR3 DNA reads TGTGCCAGCAGCCCGACCCGCGGAGGAGGCACAGATACGCAGTATTTT.

This clone turned up a few times. The chain has TRBV18 and TRBJ1-6; the D gene is possibly TRBD1 (6 bases). The ends were cut back, 2 bases at V and 4 bases at J, with 9 bases in the middle. The CDR3 covers 15 residues. The germline CDR1 and CDR2 sequences are KGHSH and LQKENI. This CDR3 reads CASSPGTTYNSPLHF. In DNA, the CDR3 is TGTGCCAGCTCACCAGGGACAACTTATAATTCACCCCTCCACTTT.

This clone was seen a few times. This chain links TRBV18 with TRBJ2-7; D is unclear. From germline, CDR1 is KGHSH and CDR2 LQKENI. CDR3 length: 13 amino acids. Between the trimmed V and J ends, which lost 0 bases and 4 bases, there was a span of 7 bases. The CDR3 DNA sequence: TGTGCCAGCTCACCACCGATCCGGTACGAGCAGTACTTC. Residues: CASSPPIRYEQYF.

The DNA of the CDR3 is TGCGCCAGCAGGGGAGAACCAACGGGATCCCGAGAGACCCAGTACTTC. Translation gives CASRGEPTGSRETQYF. The V and J genes are TRBV5-1 and TRBJ2-5, with D possibly being TRBD2 (5 bases). The germline gives CDR1 SGHRS, CDR2 YFSETQ. The CDR3 totals 16 residues. Trimming stripped 5 bases from V and 4 bases from J, with 21 bases between.

The chain couples TRBV6-6 to TRBJ2-1; 7 positions agree with TRBD2. CDR1 and CDR2 (germline): MNHNY, SVGAGI (reference sequence). This CDR3 comprises 14 residues. V was clipped by 8 bases and J by 2 bases; unmatched bases: 6. In DNA form, the CDR3 reads TGTGCCAGCCGGGGGGAAACCACCTACAATGAGCAGTTCTTC. It is translated as CASRGETTYNEQFF.

The rearrangement links TRBV6-2 or TRBV6-3 to TRBJ2-6; D is perhaps TRBD2 (5 bases). V shed 6 bases and J shed 4 bases, with 16 bases lying between them. Germline V gives CDR1 MNHEY, CDR2 SVGEGT. The CDR3 totals 16 residues. CDR3 coding DNA: TGTGCCAGCAGCAACGCCCTGGGAGACGGGGCCAACGTCCTGACTTTC. Translated, it gives CASSNALGDGANVLTF.

The chain carries TRBV7-8 and TRBJ1-6; 9 nucleotides agree with TRBD1. Germline V gene sequence: CDR1 SGHVS, CDR2 FQNEAQ. Trimming took 4 bases from V and 13 from J; bases not matched to a gene: 8. The CDR3 length is 14 residues. CDR3 region: CASSSGTGRIPLHF. CDR3 DNA: TGTGCCAGCAGCTCCGGGACAGGGAGAATCCCCCTCCACTTT.

The V gene is TRBV11-2, the J gene TRBJ1-1; possibly TRBD1 for D (5 bases). Trimming stripped 1 base from V and 1 base from J, with 7 bases between. The CDR3 spans 14 residues. CDR1 SGHAT and CDR2 FQNNGV come from the germline V gene. CDR3: CASSLGGGNTEAFF. In DNA, the CDR3 is TGTGCCAGCAGCTTAGGGGGGGGGAACACTGAAGCTTTCTTT.

This chain links TRBV9 with TRBJ2-1; 11 bases are shared with TRBD2. The CDR3 length is 14 residues. Trimming took 2 bases from V and 8 from J; bases not matched to a gene: 3. Germline CDR1 is SGDLS and CDR2 is YYNGEE. The CDR3 protein is CASSVSSGRYEQFF. The CDR3 DNA follows: TGTGCCAGCAGCGTTTCTAGCGGGAGGTATGAGCAGTTCTTC.

This clone was detected only a few times. The chain has TRBV9 and TRBJ1-1, with TRBD1 matching 7 bases. V lost 3 bases to trimming and J lost 7 bases; unmatched junction nucleotides: 9. The CDR3 has 14 amino acids. From germline, CDR1 is SGDLS and CDR2 YYNGEE. This chain's CDR3 is CASSAGQAGGEAFF. CDR3 bases: TGTGCCAGCAGCGCAGGACAGGCCGGCGGTGAAGCTTTCTTT.

This clone has more than one count but fewer than ten. CDR3 nucleotides: TGCGCCAGCAGCCAAGTCGGCAATGAGCAGTTCTTC. Protein: CASSQVGNEQFF. J is TRBJ2-1 and V is TRBV4-1; no definite D call. V was shortened by 1 base and J by 6 bases, with 4 bases between the two germline ends. Germline V CDR1 and CDR2: MGHRA, YSYEKL. This CDR3 comprises 12 residues.

The gene calls are TRBV7-9 and TRBJ2-7, with D possibly TRBD2 on 6 matching bases. The CDR3 loop spans 13 amino acids. Per the germline V gene, CDR1 is SEHNR and CDR2 is FQNEAQ (reference sequence). V was clipped by 4 bases and J by 6 bases, with 13 bases between them. This CDR3 is CASSSTRLGEQYF. CDR3 nucleotides: TGTGCCAGCAGCTCGACTAGATTAGGCGAGCAGTACTTC.

The J gene is TRBJ2-1, the V gene TRBV7-8; no clear D. The V gene's germline CDR1 is SGHVS and CDR2 FQNEAQ. Trimming cost V 7 bases and J 0 bases, with 10 bases left between them. CDR3 length equals 14 residues. CDR3 amino acids: CASTGPSSYNEQFF. DNA for the CDR3: TGTGCCAGCACGGGTCCTAGCTCCTACAATGAGCAGTTCTTC. Drawing the rest from reference TRBV7-8 and TRBJ2-1, the complete variable domain is GAGVSQSPRYKVAKRGQDVALRCDPISGHVSLFWYQQALGQGPEFLTYFQNEAQLDKSGLPSDRFFAERPEGSVSTLKIQRTQQEDSAVYLCASTGPSSYNEQFFGPGTRLTVL.

V usage is TRBV7-2 and J usage is TRBJ2-1; possibly TRBD1 for D (5 bases). V was pared by 5 bases and J by 4 bases, with 15 bases between. The germline V gene has CDR1 SGHTA and CDR2 FQGNSA. The CDR3 contains 15 residues. The DNA of the CDR3 is TGTGCCAGCAGCCCTGGGGCGGAGCTGTACAATGAGCAGTTCTTC. This sequence encodes CASSPGAELYNEQFF.

This clone showed up just once. The chain joins TRBV6-6 to TRBJ2-7; a possible D gene is TRBD2 (6 bases). The CDR3 spans 14 residues. V lost 3 bases to trimming and J lost 2 bases, with 11 bases between them. Per germline, CDR1 MNHNY and CDR2 SVGAGI (reference sequence). CDR3: CASSYGGRPYEQYF. CDR3 bases: TGTGCCAGCAGTTATGGGGGGAGACCCTACGAGCAGTACTTC.